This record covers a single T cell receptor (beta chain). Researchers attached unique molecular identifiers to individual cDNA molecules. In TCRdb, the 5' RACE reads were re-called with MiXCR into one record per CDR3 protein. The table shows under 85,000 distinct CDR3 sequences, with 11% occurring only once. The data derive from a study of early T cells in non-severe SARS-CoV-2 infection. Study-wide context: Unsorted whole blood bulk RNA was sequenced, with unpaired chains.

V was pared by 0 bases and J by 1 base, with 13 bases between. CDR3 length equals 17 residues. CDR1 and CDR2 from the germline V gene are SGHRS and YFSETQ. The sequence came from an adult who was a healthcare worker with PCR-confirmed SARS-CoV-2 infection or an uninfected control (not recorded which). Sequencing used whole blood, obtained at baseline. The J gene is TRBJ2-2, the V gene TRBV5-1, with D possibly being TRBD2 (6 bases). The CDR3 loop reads CASSLDGTSRNTGELFF. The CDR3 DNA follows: TGCGCCAGCAGCTTGGACGGGACTTCGCGGAACACCGGGGAGCTGTTTTTT.